The clone carrying this T cell receptor beta chain came up many times. The target antigen is unknown. This sample stems from a study of human T cells and chemical hapten exposure. Looking at the study overall: 0.01% DPC was applied to the upper back in patch tests, which were read at 6 days. Findings and limits, study-wide: Relative to control repertoires, expanded TCRs gave rise to significantly more large CDR3 similarity clusters.

Using its own MiXCR run on the RACE reads, TCRdb lists one record per CDR3 protein. This table holds about 69,000 distinct CDR3 sequences, 10% found once. This CDR3 is built from 16 residues. V shed 5 bases, J shed 4 bases, and the junction held 12 bases outside the gene matches. Time point described: patch test 2, 6 weeks after DPC sensitization. Treatment specified: therapeutic diphenylcyclopropenone sensitization with weekly scalp DPC. Sequencing started from total RNA isolated from unfractionated whole blood. The chain couples TRBV12-3 or TRBV12-4 to TRBJ1-2; 8 bases align to TRBD1. Sequencing used whole blood, obtained in connection with sensitization to the hapten diphenylcyclopropenone (DPC). The source of this sequence is a woman in her forties or fifties with alopecia areata. Some clones in this sample may be carry-over from other donors' samples. Here the CDR3 reads CASSGPRDRTTYGYTF. The CDR3 DNA reads as TGTGCCAGCAGTGGGCCGCGGGACAGGACTACCTATGGCTACACCTTC.